These 20 T cell receptor beta chains share one sample of origin, sequenced in a study of CD8+ T cells in alopecia areata. As for treatment: oral pan-JAK inhibitor, 5-10 mg twice daily. After isolation, RNA underwent reverse transcription to generate cDNA as the sequencing template. The protocol was immunoSEQ multiplex PCR, while the TCRdb copy is restricted to in-frame clones and leaves out a portion. The repertoire consists of about 200,000 clones, with around 56% occurring once and the leading ten covering 3% to 3.5%. The specimen comprised CD4+ T cells sorted from blood, sampled at week 4, from a patient treated with tofacitinib. These receptors originate from a human donor with alopecia areata.

This clone was observed a few times. The chain carries TRBV19 and TRBJ2-1, with D unclear. V shed 10 bases and J shed 5 bases, with 9 bases lying between them. From germline, CDR1 is LNHDA and CDR2 SQIVND (reference sequence). This CDR3 region has 11 residues. The CDR3 DNA reads TGTGCCACCCTGGGGAACAATGAGCAGTTCTTC. It encodes CATLGNNEQFF.

The chain couples TRBV10-3 to TRBJ1-1; D might be TRBD1 (5 bases). Per the germline V gene, CDR1 is ENHRY and CDR2 is SYGVKD. V lost 5 bases, J lost 2 bases, and 9 bases lay in between. The CDR3 is made up of 13 amino acids. This CDR3 is CAISWDGNTEAFF. CDR3 coding DNA: TGTGCCATCAGTTGGGACGGCAACACTGAAGCTTTCTTT.

The chain joins TRBV30 to TRBJ1-3; D is uncertain. V was pared by 0 bases and J by 0 bases, with 12 bases between. The V gene's germline CDR1 is GTSNPN and CDR2 SVGIG (reference sequence). The CDR3 has 16 amino acids. The CDR3 DNA reads TGTGCCTGGAGTGTTCCCCGTCCAACCTCTGGAAACACCATATATTTT. Its protein product is CAWSVPRPTSGNTIYF.

The gene calls are TRBV5-1 and TRBJ1-1; D call uncertain. Per germline, CDR1 SGHRS and CDR2 YFSETQ. The CDR3 totals 13 residues. V gave up 5 bases and J gave up 1 base, with 9 bases separating them. The chain's CDR3 is CASRLNKNTEAFF. The CDR3 bases are TGCGCCAGCAGATTAAACAAGAACACTGAAGCTTTCTTT.

This clone was found a few times. This specimen includes other DNA sequences encoding the same CDR3. The chain carries TRBV5-1 and TRBJ2-5; D gene ambiguous. The length of the CDR3 is 13 residues. Looked up from germline, CDR1 is SGHRS and CDR2 is YFSETQ. The V and J ends lost 7 bases and 2 bases respectively, with 12 bases between them. Written as DNA, the CDR3 is TGCGCCAGCTCTCTATCGGGTCAAGAGACCCAGTACTTC. This codes for CASSLSGQETQYF.

This clone was observed a single time. V is TRBV30 and J is TRBJ2-1; possible D gene TRBD2, 7 bases. Germline V lookup: CDR1 GTSNPN, CDR2 SVGIG (reference sequence). Trimming cost V 3 bases and J 7 bases, with 19 bases left between them. CDR3 length: 15 residues. The CDR3: CAWRPLGGLRNEQFF. Here the CDR3 DNA reads TGTGCCTGGAGGCCCCTCGGGGGGCTCCGGAATGAGCAGTTCTTC.

The J gene is TRBJ1-3, the V gene TRBV6-5; 10 nucleotides agree with TRBD1. The V segment lost 6 bases and the J segment 13 bases; nucleotides outside the gene matches: 9. Germline lookup yields CDR1 MNHEY and CDR2 SVGAGI. This CDR3 contains 13 residues. The CDR3 bases are TGTGCCAGCAGCTCTTCCGGGACAGGGGAAATATATTTT. It codes for CASSSSGTGEIYF.

The chain is built from TRBV29-1 and TRBJ1-1; D ambiguous. With 5 bases removed from V and 4 bases from J, the gap between germline ends came to 17 bases. Germline CDR1 is SQVTM and CDR2 is ANQGSEA. The CDR3 has 14 amino acids. For the CDR3, the DNA is TGCAGCGTTAGCGACCAGGAAATGGGCACTGAAGCTTTCTTT. Translating it yields CSVSDQEMGTEAFF.

This rearrangement joins TRBV5-4 to TRBJ2-1, with a possible D match to TRBD1 (6 bases). The CDR3 sequence is 16 residues long. V was trimmed by 1 base and J by 7 bases, leaving 18 bases between them. In germline, CDR1 is SGHNT, CDR2 YYREEE (reference sequence). The CDR3 spells CASSLKTGQRRNEQFF. As DNA, the CDR3 is TGTGCCAGCAGCTTGAAGACAGGCCAAAGACGGAATGAGCAGTTCTTC.

This clone was picked up a small number of times. The chain joins TRBV29-1 to TRBJ1-2, with D hard to call. The CDR3 covers 12 residues. V was cut by 4 bases and J by 6 bases, with 12 bases left in between. The germline V gene encodes CDR1 SQVTM and CDR2 ANQGSEA. CDR3 sequence reads: CSVATGMDGYTF. The CDR3 nucleotides read TGCAGCGTTGCTACCGGGATGGATGGCTACACCTTC.

In its sample, this clone was seen once. This chain connects TRBV29-1 to TRBJ2-3; D gene unclear. The CDR3 consists of 10 residues. With 8 bases removed from V and 2 bases from J, the gap between germline ends came to 5 bases. The germline CDR1 and CDR2 sequences are SQVTM and ANQGSEA. The CDR3 region has the DNA TGCAGCACGAACACAGATACGCAGTATTTT. Translation: CSTNTDTQYF.

The chain uses TRBV30 and TRBJ2-2; D gene ambiguous. V lost 8 bases and J lost 4, with 14 bases in between. Germline CDR1 GTSNPN, CDR2 SVGIG (reference sequence). This CDR3 spans 13 amino acids. CDR3 sequence: CARSVLGTGELFF. CDR3 in DNA: TGTGCCCGGTCGGTGTTGGGCACCGGGGAGCTGTTTTTT.

The rearrangement uses TRBV29-1 and TRBJ2-5; D might be TRBD1 (6 bases). V was cut by 4 bases and J by 5 bases, with 14 bases left in between. This CDR3 is built from 13 residues. The germline V gene encodes CDR1 SQVTM and CDR2 ANQGSEA. As DNA, the CDR3 is TGCAGCGTTGTAGCTGGGGGCCGGGAGACCCAGTACTTC. It is translated as CSVVAGGRETQYF.

The V and J genes are TRBV5-1 and TRBJ2-3; TRBD2 might be the D (6 bases). The CDR3 has 16 amino acids. Trimming removed 4 bases at V and 2 bases at J, with 17 bases between. Germline V gene data show CDR1 as SGHRS and CDR2 as YFSETQ. The CDR3 here is CASSRDPAGNTDTQYF. In nucleotides, the CDR3 is TGCGCCAGCAGCCGAGACCCGGCGGGGAACACAGATACGCAGTATTTT.

The rearrangement joins TRBV30 to TRBJ1-5; a possible D gene is TRBD1 (6 bases). The V end lost 3 bases, the J end lost 0 bases, and 12 bases lay between the germline ends. In germline, CDR1 is GTSNPN, CDR2 SVGIG (reference sequence). The CDR3 has 15 amino acids. In nucleotides, the CDR3 is TGTGCCTGGAGCCAAGGACAGTTTAGCAATCAGCCCCAGCATTTT. Protein product: CAWSQGQFSNQPQHF.

This chain links TRBV29-1 with TRBJ1-1, with D possibly TRBD1 on 6 matching bases. The V and J ends lost 6 bases and 3 bases respectively, with 14 bases between them. The V gene's germline CDR1 is SQVTM and CDR2 ANQGSEA. There are 13 residues in the CDR3. CDR3 sequence: CSVAQGVDTEAFF. CDR3 bases: TGCAGCGTGGCACAGGGAGTGGACACTGAAGCTTTCTTT.

V gene TRBV6-6 combines with J gene TRBJ1-6; D is possibly TRBD1 (5 bases). Germline V lookup: CDR1 MNHNY, CDR2 SVGAGI (reference sequence). The CDR3 contains 15 residues. V lost 5 bases, J lost 10 bases, and 18 bases lay in between. Here the CDR3 DNA reads TGTGCCAGCAGTCCTCGAGACAGCGGAGGATCACCCCTCCACTTT. Its protein is CASSPRDSGGSPLHF.

V is TRBV30 and J is TRBJ1-4; no firm D call. The CDR3 extends over 12 amino acids. Deletions cut 1 base from V and 5 bases from J, with 5 bases between. Germline CDR1 and CDR2: GTSNPN and SVGIG (reference sequence). CDR3 sequence: CAWSEGNEKLFF. In nucleotides, the CDR3 is TGTGCCTGGAGTGAAGGGAATGAAAAACTGTTTTTT.

The chain is built from TRBV29-1 and TRBJ1-5; maybe TRBD1 (5 bases). This CDR3 comprises 15 residues. The germline V gene encodes CDR1 SQVTM and CDR2 ANQGSEA. V lost 6 bases and J lost 3, with 18 bases in between. CDR3 bases: TGCAGCGTGACGGAGGGGCAGGCCCTCAATCAGCCCCAGCATTTT. Protein product: CSVTEGQALNQPQHF.

Concerning this clone itself: The junction differs from germline at one of its ends, possibly a read error. The chain links TRBV14 to TRBJ2-1; 11 positions match TRBD2. There are 15 residues in the CDR3. In germline, CDR1 is SGHDN, CDR2 FVKESK. The CDR3 loop is CATSYPSGGYNEQFF. CDR3 sequence (DNA): TGTGCCACCAGCTATCCTAGCGGGGGGTACAATGAGCAGTTCTTC.